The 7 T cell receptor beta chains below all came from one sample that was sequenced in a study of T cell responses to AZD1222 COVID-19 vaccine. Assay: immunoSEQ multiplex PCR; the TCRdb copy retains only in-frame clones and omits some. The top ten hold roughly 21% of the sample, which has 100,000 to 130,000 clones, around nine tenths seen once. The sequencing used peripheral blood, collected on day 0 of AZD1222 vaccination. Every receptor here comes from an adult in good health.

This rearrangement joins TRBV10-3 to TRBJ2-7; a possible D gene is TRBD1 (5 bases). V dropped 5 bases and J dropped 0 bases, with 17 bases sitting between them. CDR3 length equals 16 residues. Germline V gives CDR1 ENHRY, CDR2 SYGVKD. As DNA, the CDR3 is TGTGCCATCAGTTCTGTCGGACATGTCGCCTCCTACGAGCAGTACTTC. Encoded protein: CAISSVGHVASYEQYF.

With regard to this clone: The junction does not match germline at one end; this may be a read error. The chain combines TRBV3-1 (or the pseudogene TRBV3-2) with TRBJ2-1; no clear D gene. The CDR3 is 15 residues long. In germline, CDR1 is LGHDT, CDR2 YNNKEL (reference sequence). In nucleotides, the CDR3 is TGTGCCAGCAGCCAAGATCCCACTCGCTCCTCGAGGATTGTCTTC. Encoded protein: CASSQDPTRSSRIVF.

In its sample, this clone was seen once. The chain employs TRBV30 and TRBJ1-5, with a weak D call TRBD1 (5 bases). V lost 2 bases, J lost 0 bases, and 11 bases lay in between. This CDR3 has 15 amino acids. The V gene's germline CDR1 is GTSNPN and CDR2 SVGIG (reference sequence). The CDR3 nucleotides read TGTGCCTGGAGTACCGGGACGACTAGCAATCAGCCCCAGCATTTT. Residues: CAWSTGTTSNQPQHF.

CDR3 in DNA: TGTGCCAGCAGCTTTGGGGCCGATGAGCAGTTCTTC. Encoded protein: CASSFGADEQFF. The chain is built from TRBV6-5 and TRBJ2-1, with D possibly matching TRBD1 (5 bases). CDR1 MNHEY and CDR2 SVGAGI come from the germline V gene. The CDR3 is 12 amino acids. The V end lost 6 bases, the J end lost 8 bases, and 11 bases lay between the germline ends.

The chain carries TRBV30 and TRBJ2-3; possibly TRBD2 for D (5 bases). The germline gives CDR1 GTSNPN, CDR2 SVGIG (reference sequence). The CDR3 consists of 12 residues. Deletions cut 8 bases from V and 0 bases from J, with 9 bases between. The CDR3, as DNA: TGTGCCGGAGGACTTAGCACAGATACGCAGTATTTT. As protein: CAGGLSTDTQYF.

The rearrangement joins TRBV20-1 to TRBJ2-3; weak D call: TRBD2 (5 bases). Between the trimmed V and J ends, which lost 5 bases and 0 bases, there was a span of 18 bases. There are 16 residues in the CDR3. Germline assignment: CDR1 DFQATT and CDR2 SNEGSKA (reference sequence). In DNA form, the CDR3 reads TGCAGTGCTCGTGTTGGGAGCGCATCTAGCACAGATACGCAGTATTTT. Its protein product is CSARVGSASSTDTQYF.

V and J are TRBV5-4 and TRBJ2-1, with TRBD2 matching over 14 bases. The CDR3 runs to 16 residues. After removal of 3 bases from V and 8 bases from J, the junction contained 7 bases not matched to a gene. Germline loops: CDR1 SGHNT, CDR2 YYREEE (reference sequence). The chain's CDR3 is CASSYGLAGGLDEQFF. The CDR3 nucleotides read TGTGCCAGCAGCTATGGACTAGCGGGGGGACTCGATGAGCAGTTCTTC.